One TCR beta chain is described in this entry. This sample was taken from a study of blood T cell repertoires in COVID-19. Study overall: Italy, Spain and the United States were the sources of the convalescent and acute COVID-19 samples. Sources were T cells, B-cell-depleted T cells, or PBMCs; the material itself was cDNA or gDNA.

Methods used by the authors: Amplifying reference gene primers gave estimates of nucleated cell counts. The assay was immunoSEQ multiplex PCR, and TCRdb's table has in-frame clones only and misses some. V, J and clone size derive from that table, while D and trimming were established from the DNA sequence. The repertoire includes approximately 62,000 clones, around 74% of them detected once, and about 6.4% sits in the top ten. The length of the CDR3 is 18 residues. Germline V gene data show CDR1 as KGHDR and CDR2 as SFDVKD. Trimming shortened V by 4 bases and J by 3 bases, and 22 bases separated the two germline ends.

The sequencing input was peripheral blood. The clonotype comes from a woman aged 50 to 65 with active or convalescent COVID-19. The V gene is TRBV24-1, the J gene TRBJ2-3, with D possibly matching TRBD2 (5 bases). CDR3 amino acids: CATSDAPRTRTGTDTQYF. For the CDR3, the DNA is TGTGCCACCAGTGACGCTCCCAGGACCCGAACGGGGACAGATACGCAGTATTTT.